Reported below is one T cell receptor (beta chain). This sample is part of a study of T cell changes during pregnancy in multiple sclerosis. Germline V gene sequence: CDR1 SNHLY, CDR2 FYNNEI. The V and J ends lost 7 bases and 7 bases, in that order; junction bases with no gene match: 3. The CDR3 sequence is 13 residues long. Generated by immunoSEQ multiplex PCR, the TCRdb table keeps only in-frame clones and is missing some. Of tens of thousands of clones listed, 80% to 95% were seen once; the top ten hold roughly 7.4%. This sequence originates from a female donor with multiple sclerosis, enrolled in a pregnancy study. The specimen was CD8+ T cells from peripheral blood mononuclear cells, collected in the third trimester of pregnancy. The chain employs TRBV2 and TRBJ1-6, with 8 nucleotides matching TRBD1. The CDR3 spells CASMDRENSPLHF. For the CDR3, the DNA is TGTGCCAGCATGGACAGGGAGAATTCACCCCTCCACTTT.